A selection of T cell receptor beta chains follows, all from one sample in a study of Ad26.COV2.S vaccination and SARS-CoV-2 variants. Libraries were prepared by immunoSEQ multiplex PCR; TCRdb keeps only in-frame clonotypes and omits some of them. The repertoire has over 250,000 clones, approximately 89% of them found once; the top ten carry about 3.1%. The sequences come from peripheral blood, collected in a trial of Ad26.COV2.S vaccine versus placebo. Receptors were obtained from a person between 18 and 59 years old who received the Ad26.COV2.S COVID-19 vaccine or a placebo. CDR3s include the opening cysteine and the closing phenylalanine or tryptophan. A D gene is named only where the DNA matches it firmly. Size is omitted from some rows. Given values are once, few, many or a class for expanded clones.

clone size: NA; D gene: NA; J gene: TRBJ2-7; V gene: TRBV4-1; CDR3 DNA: TGCGCCAGCAGCCAAGAAGGAGGTCGGATTTACCAGCAGTACTTC; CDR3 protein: CASSQEGGRIYQQYF
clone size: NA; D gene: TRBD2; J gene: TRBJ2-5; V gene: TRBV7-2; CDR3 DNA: TGTGCCAGCAGCTTATCCGGGGGGAATCAAGAGACCCAGTACTTC; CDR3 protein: CASSLSGGNQETQYF
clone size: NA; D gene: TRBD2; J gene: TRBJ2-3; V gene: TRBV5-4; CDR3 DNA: TGTGCCAGCAGCATACAGCGGGGGGGCCGCGCAGATACGCAGTATTTT; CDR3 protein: CASSIQRGGRADTQYF
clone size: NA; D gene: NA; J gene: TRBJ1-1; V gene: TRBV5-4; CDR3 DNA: TGTGCCAGCAGCCCCCGAGGGAACACTGAAGCTTTCTTT; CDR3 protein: CASSPRGNTEAFF
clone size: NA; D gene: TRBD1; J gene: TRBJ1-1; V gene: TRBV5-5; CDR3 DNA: TGTGCCAGCAGCTCCGGGACAGGGGCCATGAACACTGAAGCTTTCTTT; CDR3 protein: CASSSGTGAMNTEAFF
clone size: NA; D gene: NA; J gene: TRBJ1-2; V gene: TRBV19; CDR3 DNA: TGTGCCAGTAGTATAGGGAACACAGGGAACGCTAACTATGGCTACACCTTC; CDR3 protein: CASSIGNTGNANYGYTF
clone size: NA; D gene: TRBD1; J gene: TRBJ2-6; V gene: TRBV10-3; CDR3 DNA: TGTGCCATCAGCACCGGGACAGGGCCTCTCTCTGGGGCCAACGTCCTGACTTTC; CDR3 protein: CAISTGTGPLSGANVLTF
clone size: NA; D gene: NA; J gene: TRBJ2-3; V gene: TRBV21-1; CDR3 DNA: TGTGCCAGCACCTATTTGGACAGGGGGGATTTT; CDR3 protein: CASTYLDRGDF
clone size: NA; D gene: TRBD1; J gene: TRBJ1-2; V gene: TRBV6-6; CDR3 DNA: TGTGCCAGCAGTCACAGGGGGCAACCCCCTAACTATGGCTACACCTTC; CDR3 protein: CASSHRGQPPNYGYTF
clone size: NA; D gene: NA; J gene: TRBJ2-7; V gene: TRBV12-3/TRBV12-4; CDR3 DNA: TGTGCCAGCAGTCCCCGACGGGGCGGCGAGCAGTACTTC; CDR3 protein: CASSPRRGGEQYF
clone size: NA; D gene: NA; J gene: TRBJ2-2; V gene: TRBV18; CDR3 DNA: TGTGCCAGCTCACCCGGATTGGGGACCGGGGAGCTGTTTTTT; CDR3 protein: CASSPGLGTGELFF
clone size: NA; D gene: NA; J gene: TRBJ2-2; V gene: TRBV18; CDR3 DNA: TGTGCCAGCTCACCACTCCGTACCGGGGAGCTGTTTTTT; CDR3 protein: CASSPLRTGELFF
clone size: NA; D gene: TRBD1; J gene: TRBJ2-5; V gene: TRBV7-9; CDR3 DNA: TGTGCCAGCAGCCTTAGACTAAACAGGGGTGGAGAGACCCAGTACTTC; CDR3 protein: CASSLRLNRGGETQYF
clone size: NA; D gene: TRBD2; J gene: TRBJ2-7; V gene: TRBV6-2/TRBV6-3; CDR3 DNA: TGTGCCAGCAGTTATACTAGCGGGAGCACCTACGAGCAGTACTTC; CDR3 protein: CASSYTSGSTYEQYF
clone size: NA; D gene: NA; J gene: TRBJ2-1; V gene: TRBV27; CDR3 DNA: TGTGCCAGCAGTCTAGGGGGGACTTCCTACAATGAGCAGTTCTTC; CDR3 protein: CASSLGGTSYNEQFF
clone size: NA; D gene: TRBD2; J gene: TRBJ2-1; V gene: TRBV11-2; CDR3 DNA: TGTGCCAGCAGGGGTGTGAGCGGGAGGCACAATGAGCAGTTCTTC; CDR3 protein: CASRGVSGRHNEQFF
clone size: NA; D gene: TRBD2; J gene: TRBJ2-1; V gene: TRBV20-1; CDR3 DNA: TGCAGTGCTAGTTGGGCGGGAGCTTCCTATGAGCAGTTCTTC; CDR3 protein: CSASWAGASYEQFF
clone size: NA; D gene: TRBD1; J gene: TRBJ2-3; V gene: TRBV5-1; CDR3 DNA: TGCGCCAGCAGCCCAACCTTAGGGACAGTTAGCACAGATACGCAGTATTTT; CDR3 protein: CASSPTLGTVSTDTQYF
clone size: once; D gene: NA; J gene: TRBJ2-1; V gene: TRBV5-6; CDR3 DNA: TGTGCCAGCAGCTTGGGGAACCCCTCCTACAATGAGCAGTTCTTC; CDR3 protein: CASSLGNPSYNEQFF
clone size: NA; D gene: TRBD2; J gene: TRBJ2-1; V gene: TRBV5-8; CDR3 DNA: TGTGCCAGCAGCTCGGGACTAGCGGGGGCTGTTCATGAGCAGTTCTTC; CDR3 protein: CASSSGLAGAVHEQFF
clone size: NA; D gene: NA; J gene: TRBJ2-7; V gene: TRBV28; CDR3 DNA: TGTGCCAGCGGAACCTACGAGCAGTACTTC; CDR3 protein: CASGTYEQYF
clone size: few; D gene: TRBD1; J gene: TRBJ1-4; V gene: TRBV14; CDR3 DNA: TGTGCCAGCAGCCACGGGACAGGCGGGAAACTGTTTTTT; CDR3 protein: CASSHGTGGKLFF
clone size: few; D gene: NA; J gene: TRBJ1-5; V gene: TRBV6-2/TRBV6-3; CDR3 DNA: TGTGCCAGCAGCCCTTACGCGGGGGGGAGCAATCAGCCCCAGCATTTT; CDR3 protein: CASSPYAGGSNQPQHF
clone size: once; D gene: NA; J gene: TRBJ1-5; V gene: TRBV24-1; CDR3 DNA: TGTGCCACCAGTGCAGGAGGCAATCAGCCCCAGCATTTT; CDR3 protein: CATSAGGNQPQHF
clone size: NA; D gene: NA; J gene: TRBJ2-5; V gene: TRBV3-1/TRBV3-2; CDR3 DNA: TGTGCCAGCAGCCAAGCTTTGCCTAGCGCGGGGGAGACCCAGTACTTC; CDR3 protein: CASSQALPSAGETQYF
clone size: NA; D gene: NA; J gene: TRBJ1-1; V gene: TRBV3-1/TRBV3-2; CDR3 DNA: TGTGCCAGCAGCCAAGTGGATGCTTTCTTT; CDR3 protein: CASSQVDAFF
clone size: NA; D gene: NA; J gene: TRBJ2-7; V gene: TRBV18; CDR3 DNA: TGTGCCAGCTCACCAGGGGGGATCAGGTACGAGCAGTACTTC; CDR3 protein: CASSPGGIRYEQYF
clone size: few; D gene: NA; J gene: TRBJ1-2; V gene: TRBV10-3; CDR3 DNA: TGTGCCATCAGTGTAGGGCAGGGGAACGGCTACACCTTC; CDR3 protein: CAISVGQGNGYTF
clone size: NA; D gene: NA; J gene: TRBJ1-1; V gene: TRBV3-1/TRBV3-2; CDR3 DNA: TGTGCCAGCAGCCCTAGGGGGACTGAAGCTTTCTTT; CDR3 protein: CASSPRGTEAFF
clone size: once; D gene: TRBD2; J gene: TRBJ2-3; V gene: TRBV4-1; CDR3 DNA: TGCGCCAGCAGCCAAGAAGGACTGCCGGGGGGGATCACAGATACGCAGTATTTT; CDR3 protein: CASSQEGLPGGITDTQYF
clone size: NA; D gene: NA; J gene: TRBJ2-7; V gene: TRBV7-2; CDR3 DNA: TGTGCCAGCAGCTTAGCTTCGGTCAACGAGCAGTACTTC; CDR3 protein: CASSLASVNEQYF
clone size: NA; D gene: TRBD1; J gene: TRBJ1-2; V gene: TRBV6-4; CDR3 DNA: TGTGCCAGCAGGGGGACAGGGAGAGGCTACACCTTC; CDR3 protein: CASRGTGRGYTF
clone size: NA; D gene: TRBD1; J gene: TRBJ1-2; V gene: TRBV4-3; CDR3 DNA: TGCGCCAGCAGCGAAAGGACAGGGCGGGTAAATGGCTACACCTTC; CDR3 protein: CASSERTGRVNGYTF
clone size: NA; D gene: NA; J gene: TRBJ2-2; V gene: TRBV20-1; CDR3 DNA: TGCAGTGCTAGAGGGGCCGGGGAGCTGTTTTTT; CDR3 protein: CSARGAGELFF
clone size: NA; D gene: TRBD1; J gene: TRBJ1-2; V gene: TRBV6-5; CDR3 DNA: TGTGCCAGCAGGACAGGGGCCCTCCCCAACTATGGCTACACCTTC; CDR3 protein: CASRTGALPNYGYTF